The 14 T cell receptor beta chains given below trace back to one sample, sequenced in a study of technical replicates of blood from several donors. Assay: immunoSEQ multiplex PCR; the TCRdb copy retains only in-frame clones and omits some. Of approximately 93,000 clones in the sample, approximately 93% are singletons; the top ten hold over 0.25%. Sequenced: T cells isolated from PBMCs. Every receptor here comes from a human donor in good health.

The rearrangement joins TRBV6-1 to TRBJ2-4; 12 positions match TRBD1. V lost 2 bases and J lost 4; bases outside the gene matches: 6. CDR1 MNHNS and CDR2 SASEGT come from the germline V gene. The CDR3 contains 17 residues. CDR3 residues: CASSETGQGAGKNIQYF. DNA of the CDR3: TGTGCCAGCAGTGAAACGGGACAGGGGGCGGGTAAAAACATTCAGTACTTC.

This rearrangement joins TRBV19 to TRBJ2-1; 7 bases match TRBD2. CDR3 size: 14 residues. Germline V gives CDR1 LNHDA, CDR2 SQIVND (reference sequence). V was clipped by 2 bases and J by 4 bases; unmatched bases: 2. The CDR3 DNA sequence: TGTGCCAGTAGTATACTAGCGGATTACAATGAGCAGTTCTTC. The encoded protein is CASSILADYNEQFF. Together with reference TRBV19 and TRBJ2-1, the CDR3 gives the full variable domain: DGGITQSPKYLFRKEGQNVTLSCEQNLNHDAMYWYRQDPGQGLRLIYYSQIVNDFQKGDIAEGYSVSREKKESFPLTVTSAQKNPTAFYLCASSILADYNEQFFGPGTRLTVL.

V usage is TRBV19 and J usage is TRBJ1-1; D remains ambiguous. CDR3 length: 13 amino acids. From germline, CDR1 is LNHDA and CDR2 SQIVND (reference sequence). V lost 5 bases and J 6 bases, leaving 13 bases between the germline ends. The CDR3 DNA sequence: TGTGCCAGTAGTCATTTACGGGGTCCTGAAGCTTTCTTT. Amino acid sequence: CASSHLRGPEAFF.

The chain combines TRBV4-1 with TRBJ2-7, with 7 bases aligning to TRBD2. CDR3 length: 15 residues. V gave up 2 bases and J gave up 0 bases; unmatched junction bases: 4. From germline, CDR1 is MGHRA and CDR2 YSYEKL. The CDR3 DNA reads TGCGCCAGCAGCCAAAAAAGCGGGAACTCCTACGAGCAGTACTTC. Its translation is CASSQKSGNSYEQYF.

Written as DNA, the CDR3 is TGTGCCAGCAGAATACTAGCGGGAGGCACAGATACGCAGTATTTT. Translating gives CASRILAGGTDTQYF. The chain joins TRBV5-4 to TRBJ2-3; 11 bases align to TRBD2. V was clipped by 5 bases and J by 1 base; unmatched bases: 3. CDR1 is SGHNT and CDR2 is YYREEE in the germline V gene (reference sequence). CDR3 length equals 15 residues.

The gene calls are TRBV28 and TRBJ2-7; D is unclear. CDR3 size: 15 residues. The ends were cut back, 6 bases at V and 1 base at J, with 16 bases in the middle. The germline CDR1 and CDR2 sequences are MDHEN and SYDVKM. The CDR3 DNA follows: TGTGCCAGCAGGAACTTGGGCGCCCCGTCCTACGAGCAGTACTTC. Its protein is CASRNLGAPSYEQYF.

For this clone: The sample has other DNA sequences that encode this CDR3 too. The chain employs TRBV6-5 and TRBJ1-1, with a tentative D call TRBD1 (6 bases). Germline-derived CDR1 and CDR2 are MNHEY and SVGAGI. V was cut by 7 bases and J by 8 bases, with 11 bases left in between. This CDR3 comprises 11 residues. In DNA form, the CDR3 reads TGTGCCAGCACTAGGGGGACAGAAGCTTTCTTT. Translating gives CASTRGTEAFF.

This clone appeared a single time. CDR3 region: CASTPFTSGTNEQFF. The CDR3 bases are TGTGCCAGCACCCCGTTTACTAGCGGGACCAATGAGCAGTTCTTC. This chain connects TRBV6-5 to TRBJ2-1; 10 nucleotides match TRBD2. Germline loops: CDR1 MNHEY, CDR2 SVGAGI. This CDR3 region has 15 residues. Unmatched junction bases numbered 9, after V lost 7 bases and J lost 6 bases.

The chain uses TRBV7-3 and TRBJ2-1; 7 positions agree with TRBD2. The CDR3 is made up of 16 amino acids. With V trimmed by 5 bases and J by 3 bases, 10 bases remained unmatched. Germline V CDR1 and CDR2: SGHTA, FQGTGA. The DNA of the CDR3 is TGTGCCAGCAGCGCCACACTAGGGGAGGGCTACAATGAGCAGTTCTTC. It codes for CASSATLGEGYNEQFF. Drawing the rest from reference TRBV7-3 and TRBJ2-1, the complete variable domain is GAGVSQTPSNKVTEKGKYVELRCDPISGHTALYWYRQSLGQGPEFLIYFQGTGAADDSGLPNDRFFAVRPEGSVSTLKIQRTERGDSAVYLCASSATLGEGYNEQFFGPGTRLTVL.

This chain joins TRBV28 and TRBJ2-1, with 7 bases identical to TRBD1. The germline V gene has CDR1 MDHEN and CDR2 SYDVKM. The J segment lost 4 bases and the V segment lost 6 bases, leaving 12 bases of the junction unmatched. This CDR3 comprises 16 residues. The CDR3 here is CASSHLRQGYYNEQFF. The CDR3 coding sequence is TGTGCCAGCAGCCACCTTAGACAGGGCTATTACAATGAGCAGTTCTTC. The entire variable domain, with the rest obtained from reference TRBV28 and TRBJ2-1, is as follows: DVKVTQSSRYLVKRTGEKVFLECVQDMDHENMFWYRQDPGLGLRLIYFSYDVKMKEKGDIPEGYSVSREKKERFSLILESASTNQTSMYLCASSHLRQGYYNEQFFGPGTRLTVL.

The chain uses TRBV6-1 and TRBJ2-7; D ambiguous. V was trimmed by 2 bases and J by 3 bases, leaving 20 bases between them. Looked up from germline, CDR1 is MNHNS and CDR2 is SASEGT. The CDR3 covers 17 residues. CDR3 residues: CASSELGMGRLVYEQYF. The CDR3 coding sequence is TGTGCCAGCAGTGAATTAGGTATGGGCAGGCTTGTCTACGAGCAGTACTTC.

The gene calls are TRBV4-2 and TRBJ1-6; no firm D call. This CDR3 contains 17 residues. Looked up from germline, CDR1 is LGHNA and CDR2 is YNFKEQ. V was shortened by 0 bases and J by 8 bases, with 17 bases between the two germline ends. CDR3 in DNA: TGTGCCAGCAGCCAAGAAGGAGGAGTCGGGAGGTATTCACCCCTCCACTTT. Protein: CASSQEGGVGRYSPLHF.

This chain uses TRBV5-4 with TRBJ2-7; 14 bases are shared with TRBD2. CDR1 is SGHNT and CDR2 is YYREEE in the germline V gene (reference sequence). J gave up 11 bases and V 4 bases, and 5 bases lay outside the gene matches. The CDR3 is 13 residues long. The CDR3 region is CASSEGLAGVKYF. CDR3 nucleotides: TGTGCCAGCAGCGAGGGACTAGCGGGAGTGAAGTACTTC.

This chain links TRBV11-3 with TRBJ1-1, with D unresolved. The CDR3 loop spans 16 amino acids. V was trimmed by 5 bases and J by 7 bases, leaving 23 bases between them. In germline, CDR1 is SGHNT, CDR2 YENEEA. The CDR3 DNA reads TGTGCCAGCAGCCTAATGACGGCCGAGGGTATAAATGAAGCTTTCTTT. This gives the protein CASSLMTAEGINEAFF. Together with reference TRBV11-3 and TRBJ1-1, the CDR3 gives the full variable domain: EAGVVQSPRYKIIEKKQPVAFWCNPISGHNTLYWYLQNLGQGPELLIRYENEEAVDDSQLPKDRFSAERLKGVDSTLKIQPAELGDSAVYLCASSLMTAEGINEAFFGQGTRLTVV.